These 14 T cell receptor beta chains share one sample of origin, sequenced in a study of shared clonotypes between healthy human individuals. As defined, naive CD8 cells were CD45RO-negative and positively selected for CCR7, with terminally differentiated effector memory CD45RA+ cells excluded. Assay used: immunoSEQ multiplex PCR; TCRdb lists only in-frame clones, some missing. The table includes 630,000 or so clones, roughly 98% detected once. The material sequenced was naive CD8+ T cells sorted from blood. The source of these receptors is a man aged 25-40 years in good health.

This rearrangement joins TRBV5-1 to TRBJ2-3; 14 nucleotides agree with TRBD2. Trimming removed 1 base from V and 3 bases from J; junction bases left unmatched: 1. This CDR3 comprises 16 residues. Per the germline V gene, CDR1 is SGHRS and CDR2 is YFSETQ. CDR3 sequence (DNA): TGCGCCAGCAGCTTGTGGACTAGCGGGAGGACAGATACGCAGTATTTT. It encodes CASSLWTSGRTDTQYF. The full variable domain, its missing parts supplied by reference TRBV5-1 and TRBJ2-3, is KAGVTQTPRYLIKTRGQQVTLSCSPISGHRSVSWYQQTPGQGLQFLFEYFSETQRNKGNFPGRFSGRQFSNSRSEMNVSTLELGDSALYLCASSLWTSGRTDTQYFGPGTRLTVL.

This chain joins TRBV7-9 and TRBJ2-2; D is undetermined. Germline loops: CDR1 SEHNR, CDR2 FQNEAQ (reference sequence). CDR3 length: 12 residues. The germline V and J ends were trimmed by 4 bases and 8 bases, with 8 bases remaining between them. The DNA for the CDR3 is TGTGCCAGCAGCTCCCGCTGGGGGGAGCTGTTTTTT. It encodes CASSSRWGELFF. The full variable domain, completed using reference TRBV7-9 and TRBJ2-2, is DTGVSQNPRHKITKRGQNVTFRCDPISEHNRLYWYRQTLGQGPEFLTYFQNEAQLEKSRLLSDRFSAERPKGSFSTLEIQRTEQGDSAMYLCASSSRWGELFFGEGSRLTVL.

As DNA, the CDR3 is TGTGCCTGGAGACAGTATGGCTACACCTTC. Protein: CAWRQYGYTF. This chain links TRBV30 with TRBJ1-2; D is unresolved. Per the germline V gene, CDR1 is GTSNPN and CDR2 is SVGIG (reference sequence). CDR3 length: 10 amino acids. Trimming shortened V by 3 bases and J by 5 bases, and 4 bases separated the two germline ends.

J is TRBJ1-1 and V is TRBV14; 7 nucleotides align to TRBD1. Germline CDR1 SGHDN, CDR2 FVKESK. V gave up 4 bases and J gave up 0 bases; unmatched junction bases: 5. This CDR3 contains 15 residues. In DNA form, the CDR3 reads TGTGCCAGCAGCCCATTGGACAGGATGAACACTGAAGCTTTCTTT. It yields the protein CASSPLDRMNTEAFF. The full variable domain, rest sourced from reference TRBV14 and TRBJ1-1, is EAGVTQFPSHSVIEKGQTVTLRCDPISGHDNLYWYRRVMGKEIKFLLHFVKESKQDESGMPNNRFLAERTGGTYSTLKVQPAELEDSGVYFCASSPLDRMNTEAFFGQGTRLTVV.

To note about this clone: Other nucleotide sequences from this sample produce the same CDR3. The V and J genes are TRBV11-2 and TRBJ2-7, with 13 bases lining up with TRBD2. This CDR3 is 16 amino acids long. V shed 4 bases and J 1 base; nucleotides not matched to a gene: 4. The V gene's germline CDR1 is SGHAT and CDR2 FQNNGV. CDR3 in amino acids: CASSSRTSGSSYEQYF. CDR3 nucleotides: TGTGCCAGCAGCTCAAGGACTAGCGGGAGTTCCTACGAGCAGTACTTC.

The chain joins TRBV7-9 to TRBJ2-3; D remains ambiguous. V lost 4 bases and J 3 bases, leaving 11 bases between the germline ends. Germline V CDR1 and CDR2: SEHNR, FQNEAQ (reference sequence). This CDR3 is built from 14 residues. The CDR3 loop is CASSSRFGTDTQYF. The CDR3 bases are TGTGCCAGCAGCTCGAGATTCGGGACAGATACGCAGTATTTT.

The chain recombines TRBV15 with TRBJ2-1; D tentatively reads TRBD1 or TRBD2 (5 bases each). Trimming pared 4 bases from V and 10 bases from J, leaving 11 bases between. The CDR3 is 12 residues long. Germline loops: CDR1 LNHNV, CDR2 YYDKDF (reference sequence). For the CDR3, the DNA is TGTGCCACCAGCAACTCGGGACCCGAGCAGTTCTTC. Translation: CATSNSGPEQFF.

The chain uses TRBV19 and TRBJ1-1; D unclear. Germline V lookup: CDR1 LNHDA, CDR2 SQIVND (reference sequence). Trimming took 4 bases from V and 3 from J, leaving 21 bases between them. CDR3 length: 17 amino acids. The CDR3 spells CASSTLEAGSWDTEAFF. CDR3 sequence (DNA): TGTGCCAGTAGTACCCTGGAGGCGGGGAGCTGGGACACTGAAGCTTTCTTT.

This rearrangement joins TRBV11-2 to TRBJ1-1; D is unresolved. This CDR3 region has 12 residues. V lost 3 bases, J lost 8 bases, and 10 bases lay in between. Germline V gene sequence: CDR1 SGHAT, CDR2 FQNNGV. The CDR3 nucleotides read TGTGCCAGCAGCTTGGGCTCCCAAGAAGCTTTCTTT. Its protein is CASSLGSQEAFF.

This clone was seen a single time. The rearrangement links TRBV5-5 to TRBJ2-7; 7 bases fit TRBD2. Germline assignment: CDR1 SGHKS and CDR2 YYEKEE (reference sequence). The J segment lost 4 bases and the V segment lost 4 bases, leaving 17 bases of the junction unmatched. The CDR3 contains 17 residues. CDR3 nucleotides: TGTGCCAGCAGCACACACCCGGGGGGTATAGAAGAATACGAGCAGTACTTC. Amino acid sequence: CASSTHPGGIEEYEQYF.

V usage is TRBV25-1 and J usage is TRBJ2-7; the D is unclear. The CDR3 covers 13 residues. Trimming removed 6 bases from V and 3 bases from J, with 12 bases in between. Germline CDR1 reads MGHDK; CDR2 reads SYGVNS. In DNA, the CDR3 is TGTGCCAGCAGCGAACATTGGAGCTACGAGCAGTACTTC. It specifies CASSEHWSYEQYF.

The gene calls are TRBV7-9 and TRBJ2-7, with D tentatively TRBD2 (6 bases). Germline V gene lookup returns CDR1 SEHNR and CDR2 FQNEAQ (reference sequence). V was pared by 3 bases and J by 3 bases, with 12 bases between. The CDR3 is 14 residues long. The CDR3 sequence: CASSLGLTHYEQYF. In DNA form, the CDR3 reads TGTGCCAGCAGCTTGGGACTGACTCACTACGAGCAGTACTTC.

The CDR3 sequence is CASSPLTGRNEQFF. The CDR3, as DNA: TGTGCCAGCAGCCCTCTGACGGGTCGCAATGAGCAGTTCTTC. The chain couples TRBV11-2 to TRBJ2-1; no definite D call. CDR3 length equals 14 residues. Germline loops: CDR1 SGHAT, CDR2 FQNNGV. The V gene lost 5 bases and the J gene lost 6 bases, with 14 bases spanning the gap.

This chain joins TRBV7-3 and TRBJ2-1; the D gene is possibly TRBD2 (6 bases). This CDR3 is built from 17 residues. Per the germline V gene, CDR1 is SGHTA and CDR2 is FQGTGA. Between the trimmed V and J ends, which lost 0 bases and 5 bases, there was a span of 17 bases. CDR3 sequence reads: CASSLTSGSGFHNEQFF. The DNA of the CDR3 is TGTGCCAGCAGCTTAACGTCAGGAAGCGGGTTTCACAATGAGCAGTTCTTC.